This entry concerns a single TCR beta chain. The antigen is undetermined. The data derive from a study of T cell responses to AZD1222 COVID-19 vaccine. Study-level findings and limits: The donors showed a predominance of white British ancestry and of females, with possible underestimation of clonal diversity. Epitopes outside B.1.351 and B.1.1.7 mutated regions reportedly drew nearly half of spike TCRs.

Sequencing was performed with immunoSEQ multiplex PCR; in TCRdb, only in-frame clones are kept and a portion is missing. The sample lists around 160,000 clones, 90% to 95% occurring once. The TCR sequence derives from an adult who received the AZD1222 COVID-19 vaccine. This specimen consisted of peripheral blood, obtained 28 days after the second AZD1222 dose.

CDR3 in amino acids: CSATRGEGAFF. Here the CDR3 DNA reads TGCAGTGCGACAAGGGGGGAAGGAGCTTTCTTT. The gene calls are TRBV20-1 and TRBJ1-1, with a weak D call TRBD1 (6 bases). The CDR3 is made up of 11 amino acids. The germline V and J ends were trimmed by 6 bases and 10 bases, with 15 bases remaining between them. CDR1 is DFQATT and CDR2 is SNEGSKA in the germline V gene (reference sequence).